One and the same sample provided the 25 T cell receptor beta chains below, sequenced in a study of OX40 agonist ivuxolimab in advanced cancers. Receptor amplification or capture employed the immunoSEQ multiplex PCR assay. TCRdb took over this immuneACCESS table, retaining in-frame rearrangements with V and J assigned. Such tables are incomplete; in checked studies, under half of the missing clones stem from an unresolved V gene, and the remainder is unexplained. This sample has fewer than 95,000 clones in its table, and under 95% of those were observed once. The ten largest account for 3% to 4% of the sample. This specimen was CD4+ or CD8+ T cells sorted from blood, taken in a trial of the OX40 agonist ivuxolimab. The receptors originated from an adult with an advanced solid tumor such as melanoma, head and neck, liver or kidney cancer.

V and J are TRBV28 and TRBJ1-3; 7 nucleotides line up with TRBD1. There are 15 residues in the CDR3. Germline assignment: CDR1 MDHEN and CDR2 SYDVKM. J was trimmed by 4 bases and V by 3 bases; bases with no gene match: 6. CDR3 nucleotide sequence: TGTGCCAGCAGTTTCGGGCAGGGGGGAGGAAACACCATATATTTT. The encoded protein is CASSFGQGGGNTIYF.

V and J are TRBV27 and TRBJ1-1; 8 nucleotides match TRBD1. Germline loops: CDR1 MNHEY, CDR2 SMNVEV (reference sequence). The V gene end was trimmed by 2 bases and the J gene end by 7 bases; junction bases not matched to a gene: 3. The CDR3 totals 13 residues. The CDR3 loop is CASSLQGANEAFF. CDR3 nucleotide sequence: TGTGCCAGCAGTTTACAGGGGGCAAATGAAGCTTTCTTT.

CDR3: CASSLSVRGDEQFF. The DNA for the CDR3 is TGTGCCAGCAGCTTAAGTGTCAGGGGCGATGAGCAGTTCTTC. The chain has TRBV7-3 and TRBJ2-1; tentative D call: TRBD1 (6 bases). V shed 1 base and J shed 8 bases, with 12 bases lying between them. Germline V CDR1 and CDR2: SGHTA, FQGTGA. The CDR3 is 14 amino acids.

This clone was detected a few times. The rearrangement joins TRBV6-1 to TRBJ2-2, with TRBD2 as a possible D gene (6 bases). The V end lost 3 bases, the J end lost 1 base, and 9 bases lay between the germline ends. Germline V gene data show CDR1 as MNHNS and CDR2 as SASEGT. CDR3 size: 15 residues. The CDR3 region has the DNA TGTGCCAGCAGTGAGTCCGGGAGGAACACCGGGGAGCTGTTTTTT. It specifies CASSESGRNTGELFF.

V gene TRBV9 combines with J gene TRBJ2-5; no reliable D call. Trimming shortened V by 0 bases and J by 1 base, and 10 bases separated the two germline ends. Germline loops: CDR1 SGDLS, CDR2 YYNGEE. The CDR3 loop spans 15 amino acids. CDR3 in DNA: TGTGCCAGCAGCGTAGATGGCCGGAGCCAAGAGACCCAGTACTTC. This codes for CASSVDGRSQETQYF. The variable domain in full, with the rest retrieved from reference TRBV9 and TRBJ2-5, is DSGVTQTPKHLITATGQRVTLRCSPRSGDLSVYWYQQSLDQGLQFLIQYYNGEERAKGNILERFSAQQFPDLHSELNLSSLELGDSALYFCASSVDGRSQETQYFGPGTRLLVL.

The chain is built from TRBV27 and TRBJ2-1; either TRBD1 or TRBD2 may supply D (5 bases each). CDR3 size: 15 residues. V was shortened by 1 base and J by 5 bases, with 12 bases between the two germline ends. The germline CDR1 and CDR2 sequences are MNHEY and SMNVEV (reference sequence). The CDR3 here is CASSLYGGEDNEQFF. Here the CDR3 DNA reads TGTGCCAGCAGTTTATATGGGGGTGAGGACAATGAGCAGTTCTTC.

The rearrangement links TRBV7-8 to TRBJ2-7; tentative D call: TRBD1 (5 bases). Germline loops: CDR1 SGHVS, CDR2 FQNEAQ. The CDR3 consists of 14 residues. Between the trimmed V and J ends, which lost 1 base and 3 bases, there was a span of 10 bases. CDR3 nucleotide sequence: TGTGCCAGCAGCTTAGTTGGCAGGGTCTACGAGCAGTACTTC. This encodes CASSLVGRVYEQYF.

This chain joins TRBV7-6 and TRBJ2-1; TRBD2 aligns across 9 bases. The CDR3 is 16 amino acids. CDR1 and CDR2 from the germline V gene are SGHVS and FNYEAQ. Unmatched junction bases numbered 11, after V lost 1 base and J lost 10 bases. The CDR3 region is CASSLEAGGPFREQFF. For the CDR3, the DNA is TGTGCCAGCAGCTTAGAGGCGGGGGGGCCTTTTAGGGAGCAGTTCTTC.

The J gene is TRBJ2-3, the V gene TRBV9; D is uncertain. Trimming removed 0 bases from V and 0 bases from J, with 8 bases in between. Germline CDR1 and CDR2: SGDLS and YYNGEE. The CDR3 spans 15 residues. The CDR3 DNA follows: TGTGCCAGCAGCGTAGGAGCGCCTAGCACAGATACGCAGTATTTT. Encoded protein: CASSVGAPSTDTQYF.

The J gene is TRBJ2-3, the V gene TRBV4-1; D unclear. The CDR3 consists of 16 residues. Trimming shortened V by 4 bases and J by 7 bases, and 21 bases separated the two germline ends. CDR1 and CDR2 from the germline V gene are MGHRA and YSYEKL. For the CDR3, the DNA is TGCGCCAGCAGCCCATCGCCAGGCCACCTTTCGAATACGCAGTATTTT. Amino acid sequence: CASSPSPGHLSNTQYF.

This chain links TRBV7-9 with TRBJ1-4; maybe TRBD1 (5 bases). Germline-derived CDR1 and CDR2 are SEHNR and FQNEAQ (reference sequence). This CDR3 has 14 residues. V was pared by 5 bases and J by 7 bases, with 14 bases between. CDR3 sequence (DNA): TGTGCCAGCAGCCCAGGGAGCGGGAGTGAAAAACTGTTTTTT. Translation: CASSPGSGSEKLFF. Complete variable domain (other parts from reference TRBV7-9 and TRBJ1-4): DTGVSQNPRHKITKRGQNVTFRCDPISEHNRLYWYRQTLGQGPEFLTYFQNEAQLEKSRLLSDRFSAERPKGSFSTLEIQRTEQGDSAMYLCASSPGSGSEKLFFGSGTQLSVL.

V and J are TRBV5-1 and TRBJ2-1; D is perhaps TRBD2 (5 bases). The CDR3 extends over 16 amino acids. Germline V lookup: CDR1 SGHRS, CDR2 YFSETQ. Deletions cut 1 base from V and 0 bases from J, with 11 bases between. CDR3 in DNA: TGCGCCAGCAGCTTGCCTAGCCAACCCTCCTACAATGAGCAGTTCTTC. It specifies CASSLPSQPSYNEQFF.

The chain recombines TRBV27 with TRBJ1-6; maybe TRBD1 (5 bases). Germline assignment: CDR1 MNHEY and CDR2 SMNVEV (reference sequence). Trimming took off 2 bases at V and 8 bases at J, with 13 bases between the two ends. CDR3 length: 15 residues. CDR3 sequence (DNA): TGTGCCAGCAGTTTAGACTGGGGGTTGGATTCACCCCTCCACTTT. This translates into CASSLDWGLDSPLHF.

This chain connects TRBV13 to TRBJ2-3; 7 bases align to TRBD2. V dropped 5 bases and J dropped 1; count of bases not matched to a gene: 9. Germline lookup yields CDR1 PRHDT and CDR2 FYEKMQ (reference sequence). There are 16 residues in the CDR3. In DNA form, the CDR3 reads TGTGCCAGCAGCCCATCTCCTAGCGGCGGCACAGATACGCAGTATTTT. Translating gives CASSPSPSGGTDTQYF.

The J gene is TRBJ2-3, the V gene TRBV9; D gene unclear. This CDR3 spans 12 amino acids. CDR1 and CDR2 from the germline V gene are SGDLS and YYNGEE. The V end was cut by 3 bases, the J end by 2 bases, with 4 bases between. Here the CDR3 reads CASSAYTDTQYF. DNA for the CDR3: TGTGCCAGCAGCGCCTACACAGATACGCAGTATTTT.

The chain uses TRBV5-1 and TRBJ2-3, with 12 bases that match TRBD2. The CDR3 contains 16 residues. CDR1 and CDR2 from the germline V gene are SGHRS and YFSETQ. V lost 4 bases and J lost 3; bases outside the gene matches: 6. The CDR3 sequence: CASSDSTSGGTDTQYF. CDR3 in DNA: TGCGCCAGCAGCGACTCTACTAGCGGGGGGACAGATACGCAGTATTTT.

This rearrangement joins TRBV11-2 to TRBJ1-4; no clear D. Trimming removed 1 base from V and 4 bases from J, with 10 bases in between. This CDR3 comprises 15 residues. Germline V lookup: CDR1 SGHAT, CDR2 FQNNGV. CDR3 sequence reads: CASSLVYGDNEKLFF. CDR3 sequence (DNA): TGTGCCAGCAGCTTAGTGTACGGGGATAATGAAAAACTGTTTTTT. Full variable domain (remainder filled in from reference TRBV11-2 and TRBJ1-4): EAGVAQSPRYKIIEKRQSVAFWCNPISGHATLYWYQQILGQGPKLLIQFQNNGVVDDSQLPKDRFSAERLKGVDSTLKIQPAKLEDSAVYLCASSLVYGDNEKLFFGSGTQLSVL.

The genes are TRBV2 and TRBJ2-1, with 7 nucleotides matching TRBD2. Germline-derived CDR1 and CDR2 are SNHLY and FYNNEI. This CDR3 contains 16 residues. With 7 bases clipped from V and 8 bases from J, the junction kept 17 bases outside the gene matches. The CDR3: CASTGEGFSGGDEQFF. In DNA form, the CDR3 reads TGTGCCAGCACGGGGGAGGGGTTCTCTGGAGGGGATGAGCAGTTCTTC.

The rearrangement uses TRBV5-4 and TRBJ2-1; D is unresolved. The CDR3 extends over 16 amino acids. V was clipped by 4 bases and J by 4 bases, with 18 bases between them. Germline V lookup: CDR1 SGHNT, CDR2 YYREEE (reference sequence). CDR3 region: CASSPLGLTLYNEQFF. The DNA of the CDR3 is TGTGCCAGCAGCCCGCTGGGCCTCACCCTTTACAATGAGCAGTTCTTC.

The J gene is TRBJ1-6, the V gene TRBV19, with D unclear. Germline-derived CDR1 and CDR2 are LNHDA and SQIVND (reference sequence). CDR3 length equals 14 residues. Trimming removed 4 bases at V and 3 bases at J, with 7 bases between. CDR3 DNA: TGTGCCAGTAGTAATGGACTCTATAATTCACCCCTCCACTTT. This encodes CASSNGLYNSPLHF.

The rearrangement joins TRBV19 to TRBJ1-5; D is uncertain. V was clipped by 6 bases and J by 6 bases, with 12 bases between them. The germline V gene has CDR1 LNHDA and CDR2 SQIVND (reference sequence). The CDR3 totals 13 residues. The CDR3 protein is CASREKGGQPQHF. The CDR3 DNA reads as TGTGCCAGTAGGGAAAAAGGCGGTCAGCCCCAGCATTTT.

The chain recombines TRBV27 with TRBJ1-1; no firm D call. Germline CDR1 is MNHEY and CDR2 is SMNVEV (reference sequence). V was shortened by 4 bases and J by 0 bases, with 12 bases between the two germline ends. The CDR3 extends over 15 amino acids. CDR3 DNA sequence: TGTGCCAGCAGTTCTGACACCACAGTGAACACTGAAGCTTTCTTT. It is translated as CASSSDTTVNTEAFF.

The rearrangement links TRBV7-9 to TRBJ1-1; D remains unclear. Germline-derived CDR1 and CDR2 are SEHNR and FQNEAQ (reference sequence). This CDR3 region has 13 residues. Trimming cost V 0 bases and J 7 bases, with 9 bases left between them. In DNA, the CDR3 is TGTGCCAGCAGCTTAGCGCGTTCGGGTGAAGCTTTCTTT. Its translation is CASSLARSGEAFF.

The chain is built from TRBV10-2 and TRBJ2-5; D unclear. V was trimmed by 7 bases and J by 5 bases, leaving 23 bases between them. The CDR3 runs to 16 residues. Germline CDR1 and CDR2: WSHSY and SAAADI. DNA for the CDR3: TGCGCCAGCAAATCTAGTGGCAGCCTCCCTCGGGAGACCCAGTACTTC. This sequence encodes CASKSSGSLPRETQYF.

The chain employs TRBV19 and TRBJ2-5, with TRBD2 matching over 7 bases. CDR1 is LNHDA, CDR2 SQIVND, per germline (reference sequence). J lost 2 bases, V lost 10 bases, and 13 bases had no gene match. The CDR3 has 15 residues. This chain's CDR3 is CATSRAAGRQETQYF. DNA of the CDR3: TGTGCCACCAGTCGGGCAGCGGGGCGGCAAGAGACCCAGTACTTC.